One and the same sample provided the 25 T cell receptor beta chains below, sequenced in a study of regulatory T cells in long-lasting Graves disease. This sample's time point: newly diagnosed GD, antithyroid drugs for less than 3 months. The TCR library used RNA extracted from PBMCs. HTBI primers from iRepertoire and Arm-PCR of CDR3 regions yielded the TCR beta libraries. Each CDR3 protein gets one entry after TCRdb re-called the multiplex PCR reads with MiXCR. The sample includes 540,000 or so distinct CDR3 sequences, 13% of them seen just once. These records were also assigned to another study, of T cells in Graves' hyperthyroidism and ophthalmopathy.

The sample in question was peripheral blood mononuclear cells (PBMCs), obtained at new diagnosis, from a patient treated with antithyroid drugs. The receptors stem from a man under 40 with Graves disease.

The chain links TRBV6-1 to TRBJ1-1, with D possibly matching TRBD1 (5 bases). Germline assignment: CDR1 MNHNS and CDR2 SASEGT. This CDR3 has 14 amino acids. V was shortened by 5 bases and J by 5 bases, with 15 bases between the two germline ends. CDR3 sequence reads: CASSLQGGRTEAFF. The CDR3 nucleotides read TGTGCCAGCAGTCTCCAGGGCGGAAGAACTGAAGCTTTCTTT.

The chain employs TRBV6-1 and TRBJ2-7; D gene uncertain. Trimming took off 7 bases at V and 3 bases at J, with 13 bases between the two ends. CDR1 is MNHNS and CDR2 is SASEGT in the germline V gene. This CDR3 has 13 amino acids. The CDR3 here is CASNTLLGYEQYF. CDR3 DNA: TGTGCCAGCAACACTCTCCTAGGCTACGAGCAGTACTTC.

This clonotype was detected many times. This sequence joins TRBV27 and TRBJ2-6; 7 nucleotides agree with TRBD2. The CDR3 sequence is 17 residues long. The germline CDR1 and CDR2 sequences are MNHEY and SMNVEV (reference sequence). V shed 3 bases and J 1 base; nucleotides not matched to a gene: 6. The CDR3 bases are TGTGCCAGCAGTTTGATCGGGAGGCGTTCTGGGGCCAACGTCCTGACTTTC. Protein sequence: CASSLIGRRSGANVLTF. Full variable domain (missing parts from reference TRBV27 and TRBJ2-6): EAQVTQNPRYLITVTGKKLTVTCSQNMNHEYMSWYRQDPGLGLRQIYYSMNVEVTDKGDVPEGYKVSRKEKRNFPLILESPSPNQTSLYFCASSLIGRRSGANVLTFGAGSRLTVL.

This clonotype has ten or more counts. The V and J genes are TRBV11-2 and TRBJ2-6; 10 bases match TRBD1. Trimming at V came to 6 bases and at J to 4 bases, leaving 9 bases not matched to a gene. The germline V gene has CDR1 SGHAT and CDR2 FQNNGV. This CDR3 spans 17 amino acids. The CDR3, as DNA: TGTGCCAGCAGAAAATCCGGGACAGGGGTCGGGGCCAACGTCCTGACTTTC. Residues: CASRKSGTGVGANVLTF. The full variable domain, completed using reference TRBV11-2 and TRBJ2-6, is EAGVAQSPRYKIIEKRQSVAFWCNPISGHATLYWYQQILGQGPKLLIQFQNNGVVDDSQLPKDRFSAERLKGVDSTLKIQPAKLEDSAVYLCASRKSGTGVGANVLTFGAGSRLTVL.

In this sample, this clonotype turned up many times. The genes are TRBV7-9 and TRBJ2-1; the D gene is possibly TRBD2 (5 bases). The CDR3 loop spans 17 amino acids. Germline-derived CDR1 and CDR2 are SEHNR and FQNEAQ (reference sequence). V was clipped by 1 base and J by 1 base, with 14 bases between them. CDR3: CASSLGPGGRSYNEQFF. In DNA, the CDR3 is TGTGCCAGCAGCTTAGGCCCCGGAGGACGGTCCTACAATGAGCAGTTCTTC. Drawing the rest from reference TRBV7-9 and TRBJ2-1, the complete variable domain is DTGVSQNPRHKITKRGQNVTFRCDPISEHNRLYWYRQTLGQGPEFLTYFQNEAQLEKSRLLSDRFSAERPKGSFSTLEIQRTEQGDSAMYLCASSLGPGGRSYNEQFFGPGTRLTVL.

The V gene is TRBV20-1, the J gene TRBJ2-1; 8 bases match TRBD2. Germline V CDR1 and CDR2: DFQATT, SNEGSKA (reference sequence). The CDR3 has 15 amino acids. V shed 3 bases and J 4 bases; nucleotides not matched to a gene: 8. CDR3 coding DNA: TGCAGTGCTAGGGCCCTCTTAGCGGGGTACAATGAGCAGTTCTTC. It codes for CSARALLAGYNEQFF.

Concerning this clonotype: The junction differs from germline at one of its ends, possibly a read error. The chain employs TRBV29-1 and TRBJ2-7; tentative D call: TRBD1 (7 bases). Germline CDR1 and CDR2: SQVTM and ANQGSEA. This CDR3 comprises 11 residues. CDR3 DNA: TGCAGCGTACGCGAGGAGGGGGCCTGCCACTTC. It yields the protein CSVREEGACHF.

This clonotype was counted many times. The chain employs TRBV12-3 or TRBV12-4 and TRBJ2-7; possibly TRBD2 for D (5 bases). This CDR3 is built from 13 residues. Deletions cut 5 bases from V and 3 bases from J, with 11 bases between. The CDR3 DNA is TGTGCCAGCAGTCCTACACGGGGCTACGAGCAGTACTTC. Protein sequence: CASSPTRGYEQYF.

The chain couples TRBV29-1 to TRBJ1-1; 8 bases match TRBD1. This CDR3 has 14 amino acids. Germline V lookup: CDR1 SQVTM, CDR2 ANQGSEA. Losses at the gene ends were 6 bases for V and 1 base for J; bases not matched to a gene: 7. The CDR3 loop is CSVRRDRSNTEAFF. Written as DNA, the CDR3 is TGCAGCGTAAGAAGGGACAGGTCGAACACTGAAGCTTTCTTT.

Turning to this clonotype: Possible read error: a much larger clone is one base away. The chain is built from TRBV2 and TRBJ2-7; D remains ambiguous. Per germline, CDR1 SNHLY and CDR2 FYNNEI. The CDR3 extends over 10 amino acids. The CDR3 DNA is TGTGTCAGCAGTCCCGGGCCGCCCCACTTC. Its protein product is CVSSPGPPHF.

This clonotype was counted between two and nine times. This rearrangement joins TRBV20-1 to TRBJ2-7, with no clear D. V lost 3 bases, J lost 0 bases, and 12 bases lay in between. This CDR3 spans 14 amino acids. Germline values: CDR1 DFQATT, CDR2 SNEGSKA (reference sequence). For the CDR3, the DNA is TGCAGTGCTAGGGTACGGGTGAGCTCCTACGAGCAGTACTTC. The encoded protein is CSARVRVSSYEQYF.

A word on this clonotype: This may be a read error, as it is one base from a much larger clone. The chain uses TRBV5-5 and TRBJ1-1; no clear D gene. CDR1 SGHKS and CDR2 YYEKEE come from the germline V gene (reference sequence). Trimming left V 6 bases short and J 3 bases short, with 9 bases between. The CDR3 extends over 12 amino acids. The CDR3 nucleotides read TGTGCCAGCAACGTGTTGCACACTGAAGCTTTCTTT. Its translation is CASNVLHTEAFF.

In its sample, this clonotype was seen many times. The genes are TRBV6-5 and TRBJ1-1; possible D gene TRBD1, 5 bases. The CDR3 runs to 14 residues. V shed 0 bases and J shed 4 bases, with 9 bases lying between them. CDR1 and CDR2 from the germline V gene are MNHEY and SVGAGI. The CDR3 reads CASSYSAGLTEAFF. CDR3 bases: TGTGCCAGCAGTTACTCGGCAGGGCTCACTGAAGCTTTCTTT.

This sequence joins TRBV14 and TRBJ1-2, with D maybe TRBD1 (5 bases). V lost 1 base, J lost 4 bases, and 13 bases lay in between. The CDR3 is 15 amino acids. CDR1 is SGHDN and CDR2 is FVKESK in the germline V gene. In DNA form, the CDR3 reads TGTGCCAGCAGCCAAGGTTGGGGCGCCGGCTATGGCTACACCTTC. Translated, it gives CASSQGWGAGYGYTF.

Ten or more counts support this clonotype. The chain uses TRBV5-1 and TRBJ2-7; possibly TRBD2 for D (5 bases). The V and J ends lost 0 bases and 6 bases respectively, with 16 bases between them. The CDR3 consists of 15 residues. The germline CDR1 and CDR2 sequences are SGHRS and YFSETQ. The CDR3 sequence: CASSLGSSGGSEQYF. The DNA for the CDR3 is TGCGCCAGCAGCTTGGGATCCAGCGGTGGATCCGAGCAGTACTTC.

This clonotype was picked up a small number of times. The chain has TRBV12-3 or TRBV12-4 and TRBJ1-1; 8 bases fit TRBD1. This CDR3 is built from 14 residues. V lost 7 bases to trimming and J lost 5 bases; unmatched junction nucleotides: 9. CDR3 loop: CASTVSRGRTEAFF. The CDR3 nucleotides are TGTGCCAGCACCGTGAGCAGGGGGCGGACTGAAGCTTTCTTT.

This clonotype has a count of ten or more. The rearrangement links TRBV24-1 to TRBJ1-2, with D perhaps matching TRBD1 (5 bases). The germline CDR1 and CDR2 sequences are KGHDR and SFDVKD. The CDR3 runs 13 residues. Trimming removed 4 bases from V and 7 bases from J, with 12 bases in between. This CDR3 reads CATSESFGTGYTF. DNA for the CDR3: TGTGCCACCAGTGAGTCGTTTGGGACTGGCTACACCTTC.

This clonotype turned up a few times. The chain has TRBV7-2 and TRBJ1-1; D ambiguous. This CDR3 spans 15 amino acids. The germline V gene encodes CDR1 SGHTA and CDR2 FQGNSA. V lost 7 bases and J lost 3, with 18 bases in between. CDR3 region: CASNLLVSRDTEAFF. The CDR3 bases are TGTGCCAGCAACCTTTTGGTCAGTCGAGACACTGAAGCTTTCTTT.

This clonotype was detected a few times. The chain is built from TRBV27 and TRBJ2-5; D is perhaps TRBD2 (7 bases). V was shortened by 6 bases and J by 4 bases, with 18 bases between the two germline ends. The CDR3 sequence is 15 residues long. The V gene's germline CDR1 is MNHEY and CDR2 SMNVEV (reference sequence). The chain's CDR3 is CASRPLGGGAETQYF. CDR3 coding DNA: TGTGCCAGCAGGCCTCTGGGGGGGGGCGCAGAGACCCAGTACTTC.

The CDR3 DNA sequence: TGTGCCAGCAGTTTTACAGCGGGGGAGCTGTTTTTT. Translating gives CASSFTAGELFF. The gene calls are TRBV6-5 and TRBJ2-2; D is ambiguous. There are 12 residues in the CDR3. V shed 4 bases and J shed 8 bases, with 8 bases lying between them. Per the germline V gene, CDR1 is MNHEY and CDR2 is SVGAGI.

The genes are TRBV12-3 or TRBV12-4 and TRBJ2-3; the D gene is possibly TRBD2 (6 bases). V shed 1 base and J shed 5 bases, with 22 bases lying between them. This CDR3 contains 18 residues. CDR3 DNA sequence: TGTGCCAGCAGTTTAGGGGGACTGCGGTTATCACACAAAGATACGCAGTATTTT. Its protein is CASSLGGLRLSHKDTQYF.

Concerning this clonotype itself: A single base separates this from a much larger clone, so it may be a read error. This likely comes from a read error, as the CDR3 has no conserved phenylalanine or tryptophan at its end. The J gene is TRBJ2-7, the V gene TRBV10-1; D remains unclear. The CDR3 length is 12 residues. Germline V gene lookup returns CDR1 WNHNN and CDR2 SYGVQD (reference sequence). The ends were cut back, 3 bases at V and 3 bases at J, with 6 bases in the middle. CDR3 in amino acids: CASSDNDYEQYL. The DNA of the CDR3 is TGCGCCAGCAGTGATAACGACTACGAGCAGTACCTC.

This clonotype has a handful of counts. The rearrangement uses TRBV10-3 and TRBJ1-2; perhaps TRBD1 as D (6 bases). Trimming took off 6 bases at V and 7 bases at J, with 9 bases between the two ends. This CDR3 comprises 11 residues. CDR1 and CDR2 (germline): ENHRY, SYGVKD. DNA of the CDR3: TGTGCCATCAGACAAGGGGGTGGCTACACCTTC. Its translation is CAIRQGGGYTF.

This clonotype was observed at least ten times. The chain employs TRBV11-2 and TRBJ2-7; 16 bases fit TRBD2. Germline V gene data show CDR1 as SGHAT and CDR2 as FQNNGV. The CDR3 spans 18 residues. V lost 5 bases and J lost 5; bases outside the gene matches: 12. The CDR3 sequence: CASSTWAGTSGRVNEQYF. The CDR3, as DNA: TGTGCCAGCAGCACCTGGGCAGGGACTAGCGGGAGGGTTAACGAGCAGTACTTC.

Ten or more counts support this clonotype. The rearrangement joins TRBV2 to TRBJ1-2; 9 nucleotides align to TRBD1. Germline V CDR1 and CDR2: SNHLY, FYNNEI. This CDR3 has 13 amino acids. V lost 4 bases and J lost 10; bases outside the gene matches: 7. The CDR3 is CASSGDRVIDYTF. CDR3 sequence (DNA): TGTGCCAGCAGTGGGGACAGGGTAATAGACTACACCTTC. The whole variable domain, remainder taken from reference TRBV2 and TRBJ1-2, is EPEVTQTPSHQVTQMGQEVILRCVPISNHLYFYWYRQILGQKVEFLVSFYNNEISEKSEIFDDQFSVERPDGSNFTLKIRSTKLEDSAMYFCASSGDRVIDYTFGSGTRLTVV.